The 2 T cell receptor beta chains reported below all come from one sample, sequenced in a study of shared clonotypes between healthy human individuals. Using immunoSEQ multiplex PCR, the repertoire was profiled, and TCRdb retains in-frame clones only, with some absent. The table records 95,000 to 120,000 clones, roughly two thirds of them present only once. Specimen: memory CD8+ T cells sorted from blood. Subset in this sample: CD45RO+ cells pooled with CCR7-negative TemRA cells. The source is a woman in her 30s in good health.

The V gene is TRBV10-3, the J gene TRBJ1-2, with TRBD1 identical over 7 bases. The CDR3 runs 17 residues. In germline, CDR1 is ENHRY, CDR2 SYGVKD. J was trimmed by 4 bases and V by 5 bases; bases with no gene match: 16. The CDR3 DNA reads as TGTGCCATCAGTCGACACAACAAACAGGGGCACAGCTATGGCTACACCTTC. Protein sequence: CAISRHNKQGHSYGYTF.

The CDR3 reads CASSSVPQCANFYGYTF. In DNA form, the CDR3 reads TGCGCCAGCAGCTCCGTCCCGCAGTGCGCGAACTTCTATGGCTACACCTTC. The genes are TRBV5-1 and TRBJ1-2; D remains ambiguous. Germline CDR1 and CDR2: SGHRS and YFSETQ. The ends were cut back, 3 bases at V and 4 bases at J, with 22 bases in the middle. The CDR3 consists of 17 residues.